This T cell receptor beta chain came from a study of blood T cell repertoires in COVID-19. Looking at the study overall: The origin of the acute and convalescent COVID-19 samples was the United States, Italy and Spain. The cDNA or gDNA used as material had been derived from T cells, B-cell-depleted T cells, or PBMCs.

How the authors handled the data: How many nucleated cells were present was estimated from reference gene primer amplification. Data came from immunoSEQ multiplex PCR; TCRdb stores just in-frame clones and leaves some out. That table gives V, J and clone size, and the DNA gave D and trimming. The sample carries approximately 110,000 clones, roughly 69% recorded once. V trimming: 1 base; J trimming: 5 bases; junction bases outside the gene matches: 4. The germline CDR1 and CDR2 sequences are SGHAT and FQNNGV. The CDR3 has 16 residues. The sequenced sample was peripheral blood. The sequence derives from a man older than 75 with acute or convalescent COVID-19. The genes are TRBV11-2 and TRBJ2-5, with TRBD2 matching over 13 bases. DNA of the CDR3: TGTGCCAGCAGCTTAGTAGGACTAGCGGGAGTGGAGACCCAGTACTTC. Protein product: CASSLVGLAGVETQYF.